Below, 16 T cell receptor beta chains from the same sample are listed, as sequenced in a study of blood T cell repertoires in COVID-19. Sequenced by immunoSEQ multiplex PCR; TCRdb stores in-frame clones only, minus some. This table has fewer than 250,000 clones, just over 85% appearing once. Material for sequencing was peripheral blood. The receptor source for this set is a man aged 50-59 years with COVID-19, enrolled during active disease.

The gene calls are TRBV12-5 and TRBJ2-2, with 7 bases matching TRBD1. The trim removed 1 base at V and 4 bases at J, leaving 3 bases unmatched. CDR3 length equals 15 residues. Germline V gene sequence: CDR1 LGHNT, CDR2 FRNRAP. CDR3 in amino acids: CASGLGQGSTGELFF. The DNA for the CDR3 is TGTGCTAGTGGTTTGGGACAGGGCAGCACCGGGGAGCTGTTTTTT. The entire variable domain, with the rest obtained from reference TRBV12-5 and TRBJ2-2, is as follows: DARVTQTPRHKVTEMGQEVTMRCQPILGHNTVFWYRQTMMQGLELLAYFRNRAPLDDSGMPKDRFSAEMPDATLATLKIQPSEPRDSAVYFCASGLGQGSTGELFFGEGSRLTVL.

This clone has just one count. V is TRBV29-1 and J is TRBJ1-5, with 7 bases matching TRBD1. Germline CDR1 reads SQVTM; CDR2 reads ANQGSEA. V gave up 4 bases and J gave up 6 bases; unmatched junction bases: 6. CDR3 size: 13 residues. CDR3 nucleotides: TGCAGCGTTGTGACAGGGCTGGGTCAGCCCCAGCATTTT. This sequence encodes CSVVTGLGQPQHF. The whole variable domain, remainder taken from reference TRBV29-1 and TRBJ1-5, is SAVISQKPSRDICQRGTSLTIQCQVDSQVTMMFWYRQQPGQSLTLIATANQGSEATYESGFVIDKFPISRPNLTFSTLTVSNMSPEDSSIYLCSVVTGLGQPQHFGDGTRLSIL.

This clone has only a few counts. J is TRBJ1-2 and V is TRBV12-3 or TRBV12-4; TRBD1 aligns across 7 bases. V shed 7 bases and J 4 bases; nucleotides not matched to a gene: 6. The length of the CDR3 is 13 residues. The CDR3 DNA reads as TGTGCCAGCAATCAACAGGGGACCTATGGCTACACCTTC. Its protein is CASNQQGTYGYTF.

There are a few counts of this clone. This sequence joins TRBV10-3 and TRBJ2-7, with 12 bases matching TRBD2. CDR1 is ENHRY and CDR2 is SYGVKD in the germline V gene. This CDR3 is built from 19 residues. Unmatched junction bases numbered 12, after V lost 1 base and J lost 2 bases. The CDR3 is CAISEFRARTSGDPYEQYF. In nucleotides, the CDR3 is TGTGCCATCAGTGAGTTTCGGGCTAGGACTAGCGGGGACCCCTACGAGCAGTACTTC.

The V gene is TRBV5-1, the J gene TRBJ1-2, with TRBD1 matching over 7 bases. The CDR3 has 11 amino acids. The J segment lost 7 bases and the V segment lost 8 bases, leaving 5 bases of the junction unmatched. Per germline, CDR1 SGHRS and CDR2 YFSETQ. CDR3 protein: CASRDSGGYTF. The CDR3 nucleotides read TGCGCCAGTAGGGACAGTGGTGGCTACACCTTC.

This chain links TRBV21-1 with TRBJ1-2; the table's D call, TRBD1, has no DNA check behind it. TRBV21-1 has pseudogene status. CDR3 length: 16 residues. The CDR3 DNA follows: TGTGCCAGCAGCAAAGTGACAGAACCAGCTAACTATGGCTACACCTTC. Translated: CASSKVTEPANYGYTF.

The chain is built from TRBV7-3 and TRBJ2-1, with D hard to call. Trimming shortened V by 0 bases and J by 0 bases, and 12 bases separated the two germline ends. CDR3 size: 17 residues. Germline values: CDR1 SGHTA, CDR2 FQGTGA. This chain's CDR3 is CASSLTFMGSSYNEQFF. The DNA of the CDR3 is TGTGCCAGCAGCTTAACCTTCATGGGCAGCTCCTACAATGAGCAGTTCTTC.

The chain uses TRBV24-1 and TRBJ1-5; maybe TRBD1 (6 bases). Trimming took 7 bases from V and 6 from J, leaving 9 bases between them. The V gene's germline CDR1 is KGHDR and CDR2 SFDVKD. The length of the CDR3 is 12 residues. The CDR3 loop is CATSRGGQPQHF. The CDR3 bases are TGTGCCACCAGCAGGGGTGGTCAGCCCCAGCATTTT.

This clone was detected only a few times. The V call is TRBV6-6, the J call TRBJ2-2; 9 bases align to TRBD2. Per the germline V gene, CDR1 is MNHNY and CDR2 is SVGAGI (reference sequence). V lost 4 bases and J lost 3; bases outside the gene matches: 6. The CDR3 loop spans 16 amino acids. In DNA form, the CDR3 reads TGTGCCAGCAGTTCTCCGTTAGCGGGGGACACCGGGGAGCTGTTTTTT. It specifies CASSSPLAGDTGELFF.

The V gene is TRBV5-1, the J gene TRBJ1-1, with TRBD1 identical over 7 bases. Germline CDR1 reads SGHRS; CDR2 reads YFSETQ. The trim removed 1 base at V and 4 bases at J, leaving 7 bases unmatched. The CDR3 extends over 15 amino acids. The CDR3 DNA follows: TGCGCCAGCAGCTTGCCCCAGGGGGGTGGCACTGAAGCTTTCTTT. Its protein product is CASSLPQGGGTEAFF. Variable domain in full (rest from reference TRBV5-1 and TRBJ1-1): KAGVTQTPRYLIKTRGQQVTLSCSPISGHRSVSWYQQTPGQGLQFLFEYFSETQRNKGNFPGRFSGRQFSNSRSEMNVSTLELGDSALYLCASSLPQGGGTEAFFGQGTRLTVV.

V and J are TRBV6-1 and TRBJ1-2, with TRBD1 matching over 8 bases. Trimming removed 4 bases from V and 2 bases from J; junction bases left unmatched: 9. The CDR3 sequence is 16 residues long. CDR1 and CDR2 (germline): MNHNS, SASEGT. CDR3 amino acids: CASSAQTGGGNYGYTF. In DNA form, the CDR3 reads TGTGCCAGCAGTGCACAAACAGGGGGGGGAAACTATGGCTACACCTTC.

The CDR3 DNA reads as TGTGCCAGCAGCTTGGCTAGCGGGGGGGTAGGCACGCAGTATTTT. Protein sequence: CASSLASGGVGTQYF. The chain uses TRBV11-1 and TRBJ2-3; TRBD2 matches at 12 bases. CDR3 length equals 15 residues. Per germline, CDR1 SGHAT and CDR2 FQDESV (reference sequence). With 3 bases clipped from V and 9 bases from J, the junction kept 7 bases outside the gene matches.

J is TRBJ2-1 and V is TRBV4-1; 11 nucleotides agree with TRBD2. This CDR3 is built from 16 residues. The ends lost 3 bases at V and 4 bases at J; junction bases unmatched: 5. Germline V gene data show CDR1 as MGHRA and CDR2 as YSYEKL. The CDR3 reads CASSHRTSGPYNEQFF. In DNA, the CDR3 is TGCGCCAGCAGCCATCGGACTAGCGGGCCGTACAATGAGCAGTTCTTC.

This clone came up once. The chain joins TRBV5-5 to TRBJ2-2; the match to TRBD1 covers 8 bases. This CDR3 has 15 residues. Germline V gene data show CDR1 as SGHKS and CDR2 as YYEKEE (reference sequence). The V gene end was trimmed by 2 bases and the J gene end by 5 bases; junction bases not matched to a gene: 5. The CDR3 spells CASSFPRGQTGELFF. The CDR3, as DNA: TGTGCCAGCAGCTTCCCCAGGGGGCAAACCGGGGAGCTGTTTTTT.

The chain employs TRBV27 and TRBJ2-5, with D possibly matching TRBD2 (5 bases). The CDR3 length is 13 residues. Germline lookup yields CDR1 MNHEY and CDR2 SMNVEV (reference sequence). Trimming cost V 5 bases and J 2 bases, with 9 bases left between them. In DNA, the CDR3 is TGTGCCAGCAGTCCCGGGATGCAAGAGACCCAGTACTTC. This gives the protein CASSPGMQETQYF.

The V and J genes are TRBV5-6 and TRBJ1-2, with D possibly TRBD1 on 6 matching bases. CDR1 is SGHDT, CDR2 YYEEEE, per germline. The CDR3 runs to 14 residues. The ends were cut back, 4 bases at V and 3 bases at J, with 13 bases in the middle. The CDR3 reads CASSALDSYYGYTF. The CDR3 DNA reads as TGTGCCAGCAGCGCATTGGACAGCTACTATGGCTACACCTTC.